Shown below are 4 T cell receptor beta chains from a single sample sequenced in a study of identical twins. Each CDR3 protein gets one entry after TCRdb re-called the 5' RACE reads with MiXCR. Altogether 640,000 or so distinct CDR3 sequences are present, 6.1% being singletons, with the ten largest covering roughly 2%. The specimen was naive T cells sorted from blood. Receptors originate from a young man in good health.

This clonotype was picked up many times. This rearrangement joins TRBV15 to TRBJ2-2, with D perhaps matching TRBD1 or TRBD2 (5 bases each). From germline, CDR1 is LNHNV and CDR2 YYDKDF (reference sequence). This CDR3 comprises 19 residues. Trimming pared 0 bases from V and 7 bases from J, leaving 24 bases between. As DNA, the CDR3 is TGTGCCACCAGCAGAGATCCCCCTGGGACCAACGGGGTACACGGGGAGCTGTTTTTT. Amino acid sequence: CATSRDPPGTNGVHGELFF.

This clonotype was observed at least ten times. The rearrangement joins TRBV5-1 to TRBJ2-1; 10 nucleotides line up with TRBD2. V gave up 4 bases and J gave up 8 bases; unmatched junction bases: 9. The CDR3 sequence is 15 residues long. Germline CDR1 is SGHRS and CDR2 is YFSETQ. The CDR3 region has the DNA TGCGCCAGCAGCCTAGCGGGAGCCTGGGGGGATGAGCAGTTCTTC. Translating it yields CASSLAGAWGDEQFF.

The chain carries TRBV7-9 and TRBJ1-1; D is undetermined. The CDR3 contains 12 residues. The germline gives CDR1 SEHNR, CDR2 FQNEAQ (reference sequence). With 2 bases removed from V and 7 bases from J, the gap between germline ends came to 8 bases. The DNA for the CDR3 is TGTGCCAGCAGCTTATCGGCCCTTGAAGCTTTCTTT. Its translation is CASSLSALEAFF.

The CDR3 sequence: CASSYSIRQMYNEQFF. The CDR3 bases are TGTGCCAGCAGTTACTCGATCAGGCAAATGTACAATGAGCAGTTCTTC. The rearrangement uses TRBV6-5 and TRBJ2-1; no definite D call. Germline V lookup: CDR1 MNHEY, CDR2 SVGAGI. Trimming shortened V by 0 bases and J by 4 bases, and 13 bases separated the two germline ends. The CDR3 is made up of 16 amino acids.